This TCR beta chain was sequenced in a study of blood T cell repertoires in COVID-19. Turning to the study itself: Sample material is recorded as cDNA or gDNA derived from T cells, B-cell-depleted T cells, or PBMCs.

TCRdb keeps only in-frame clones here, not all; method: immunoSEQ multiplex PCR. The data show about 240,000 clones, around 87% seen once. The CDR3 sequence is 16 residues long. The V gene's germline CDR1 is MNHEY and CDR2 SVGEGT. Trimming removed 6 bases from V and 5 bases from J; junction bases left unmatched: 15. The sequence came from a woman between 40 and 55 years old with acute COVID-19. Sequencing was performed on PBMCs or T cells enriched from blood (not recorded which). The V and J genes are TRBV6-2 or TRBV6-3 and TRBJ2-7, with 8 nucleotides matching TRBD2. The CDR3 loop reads CASSLFRGSGANEQYF. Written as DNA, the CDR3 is TGTGCCAGCAGCCTCTTTAGGGGTAGCGGGGCCAACGAGCAGTACTTC.